The 10 T cell receptor beta chains in this list originate from one sample, sequenced in a study of radiation and T cells in renal cell carcinoma. Time point meaning: blood 2 weeks post-SBRT. As to treatment: 15 Gy SBRT to primary tumor, nephrectomy 4 weeks later. Method: immunoSEQ multiplex PCR; TCRdb's copy keeps in-frame clones and lacks some. In the table there are roughly 130,000 clones, about 88% of which are singletons. The sample in question was blood, obtained from a patient whose treatment included radiotherapy and nephrectomy. The receptors originated from a woman aged 70-85 years with renal cell carcinoma.

The gene calls are TRBV7-2 and TRBJ1-6, with unresolved D. The length of the CDR3 is 14 residues. Germline assignment: CDR1 SGHTA and CDR2 FQGNSA. V gave up 5 bases and J gave up 4 bases, with 9 bases separating them. In DNA, the CDR3 is TGTGCCAGCAGCCTTGGACCGTATAATTCACCCCTCCACTTT. Its translation is CASSLGPYNSPLHF.

This rearrangement joins TRBV5-1 to TRBJ1-2; no clear D gene. CDR1 is SGHRS and CDR2 is YFSETQ in the germline V gene. This CDR3 has 15 residues. Trimming took 0 bases from V and 4 from J, leaving 13 bases between them. The CDR3 here is CASSLGSARGYGYTF. The CDR3 region has the DNA TGCGCCAGCAGCTTGGGCAGTGCGCGGGGCTATGGCTACACCTTC.

The rearrangement links TRBV15 to TRBJ1-5; D is perhaps TRBD1 (6 bases). The germline V and J ends were trimmed by 1 base and 3 bases, with 13 bases remaining between them. This CDR3 spans 16 amino acids. CDR1 and CDR2 from the germline V gene are LNHNV and YYDKDF (reference sequence). In DNA, the CDR3 is TGTGCCACCAGCAGAGGAGGGGGGGTGGACAATCAGCCCCAGCATTTT. Translated: CATSRGGGVDNQPQHF.

The sample holds one count of this clone. J is TRBJ2-5 and V is TRBV30, with no clear D. The CDR3 is 14 amino acids. The germline V gene encodes CDR1 GTSNPN and CDR2 SVGIG (reference sequence). V shed 3 bases and J shed 2 bases, with 13 bases lying between them. The CDR3 loop is CAWSITRQQETQYF. CDR3 nucleotides: TGTGCCTGGAGCATTACCCGTCAACAAGAGACCCAGTACTTC.

This CDR3 reads CASRGLGPHYGYTF. CDR3 DNA: TGTGCCAGCAGGGGCCTGGGACCGCACTATGGCTACACCTTC. The chain employs TRBV27 and TRBJ1-2; D is perhaps TRBD1 (5 bases). The V end was cut by 6 bases, the J end by 3 bases, with 14 bases between. CDR1 MNHEY and CDR2 SMNVEV come from the germline V gene (reference sequence). CDR3 length equals 14 residues.

V usage is TRBV30 and J usage is TRBJ1-5; no reliable D call. This CDR3 is built from 12 residues. Deletions cut 1 base from V and 3 bases from J, with 4 bases between. CDR1 and CDR2 (germline): GTSNPN, SVGIG (reference sequence). CDR3 nucleotides: TGTGCCTGGAGTGGGGCCAATCAGCCCCAGCATTTT. Its protein product is CAWSGANQPQHF.

The chain has TRBV2 and TRBJ2-3, with 16 bases lining up with TRBD2. J gave up 5 bases and V 11 bases, and 13 bases lay outside the gene matches. This CDR3 is 17 amino acids long. Germline CDR1 reads SNHLY; CDR2 reads FYNNEI. CDR3 protein: CAGRPGLAGGRLDTQYF. The CDR3 DNA follows: TGTGCCGGGCGGCCGGGACTAGCGGGGGGGCGTCTAGATACGCAGTATTTT. Full variable domain (rest looked up from reference TRBV2 and TRBJ2-3): EPEVTQTPSHQVTQMGQEVILRCVPISNHLYFYWYRQILGQKVEFLVSFYNNEISEKSEIFDDQFSVERPDGSNFTLKIRSTKLEDSAMYFCAGRPGLAGGRLDTQYFGPGTRLTVL.

This chain connects TRBV30 to TRBJ2-3; either TRBD1 or TRBD2 may supply D (5 bases each). Germline V gene lookup returns CDR1 GTSNPN and CDR2 SVGIG (reference sequence). CDR3 size: 13 residues. Trimming pared 1 base from V and 6 bases from J, leaving 11 bases between. The CDR3 DNA reads TGTGCCTGGAGTGAGGACGGGGCGGATACGCAGTATTTT. Translated, it gives CAWSEDGADTQYF.

CDR3 sequence: CASSLGLGTEAFF. CDR3 sequence (DNA): TGTGCCAGCAGCTTAGGGTTAGGGACTGAAGCTTTCTTT. V is TRBV7-2 and J is TRBJ1-1; D not resolved. Trimming cost V 1 base and J 5 bases, with 8 bases left between them. This CDR3 has 13 residues. Per the germline V gene, CDR1 is SGHTA and CDR2 is FQGNSA.

The chain recombines TRBV5-6 with TRBJ2-5, with 12 bases identical to TRBD2. From germline, CDR1 is SGHDT and CDR2 YYEEEE. The CDR3 has 15 amino acids. Trimming took 4 bases from V and 4 from J; bases not matched to a gene: 5. The CDR3: CASSRLAGGPETQYF. CDR3 in DNA: TGTGCCAGCAGCCGTCTAGCGGGGGGGCCAGAGACCCAGTACTTC. The full variable domain, its missing parts supplied by reference TRBV5-6 and TRBJ2-5, is DAGVTQSPTHLIKTRGQQVTLRCSPKSGHDTVSWYQQALGQGPQFIFQYYEEEERQRGNFPDRFSGHQFPNYSSELNVNALLLGDSALYLCASSRLAGGPETQYFGPGTRLLVL.